These 7 T cell receptor beta chains were all obtained from the same sample, sequenced in a study of blood T cell repertoires in COVID-19 (dated by TCRdb to the early 2020s). Libraries were built with the immunoSEQ multiplex PCR assay. In TCRdb, the immuneACCESS table is reduced to in-frame sequences with V and J assigned. These tables do not hold every clone; where another copy was compared, an unresolved V gene accounts for under half, and the others remain unexplained. For this sample there are about 300,000 clones; about 93% appear just once. The ten largest clones take up 0.9% to 1.2% of the sample. Sequencing was done on a sample of PBMCs or T cells enriched from blood (not recorded which). The origin of the receptors is a woman aged 25 to 39 who had recovered from COVID-19.

CDR3 sequence: CASSILRGAGQAPQFGYTF. The CDR3 DNA sequence: TGTGCCAGCAGTATACTAAGGGGTGCGGGACAGGCTCCTCAATTTGGCTACACCTTC. The chain uses TRBV27 and TRBJ1-2; 8 bases are shared with TRBD1. The CDR3 is made up of 19 amino acids. CDR1 MNHEY and CDR2 SMNVEV come from the germline V gene (reference sequence). J was trimmed by 7 bases and V by 5 bases; bases with no gene match: 24.

The genes are TRBV5-1 and TRBJ2-3; D might be TRBD1 (6 bases). The CDR3 consists of 14 residues. V was shortened by 0 bases and J by 6 bases, with 11 bases between the two germline ends. Germline lookup yields CDR1 SGHRS and CDR2 YFSETQ. CDR3 amino acids: CASSLGQAEDTQYF. The DNA of the CDR3 is TGCGCCAGCAGCTTGGGACAGGCGGAGGATACGCAGTATTTT.

This clone was detected once. The rearrangement links TRBV27 to TRBJ2-7; 8 bases line up with TRBD2. From germline, CDR1 is MNHEY and CDR2 SMNVEV (reference sequence). V lost 6 bases and J lost 3; bases outside the gene matches: 13. The CDR3 has 16 residues. The CDR3 DNA reads TGTGCCAGCAGCTACCGTGCTCGGCGGGAGGTCTACGAGCAGTACTTC. Encoded protein: CASSYRARREVYEQYF.

J is TRBJ2-5 and V is TRBV18, with 8 bases identical to TRBD2. V shed 10 bases and J 5 bases; nucleotides not matched to a gene: 3. CDR3 length equals 11 residues. CDR1 KGHSH and CDR2 LQKENI come from the germline V gene. CDR3 sequence (DNA): TGTGCCACCAGACTAGCGGAGACCCAGTACTTC. Amino acids: CATRLAETQYF.

The chain is built from TRBV7-9 and TRBJ2-7, with D perhaps TRBD1 (5 bases). Trimming cost V 8 bases and J 4 bases, with 12 bases left between them. Looked up from germline, CDR1 is SEHNR and CDR2 is FQNEAQ (reference sequence). CDR3 size: 12 residues. The CDR3 region has the DNA TGTGCCAGCGCCATAGGGGTTTACGAGCAGTACTTC. It codes for CASAIGVYEQYF.

There are a few counts of this clone. An end of the junction differs from the germline gene, which may be a read error. The J gene is TRBJ2-7, the V gene TRBV5-1, with 9 bases that match TRBD2. This CDR3 has 14 residues. CDR1 SGHRS and CDR2 YFSETQ come from the germline V gene. CDR3 residues: CASSLGVAGEDTHF. CDR3 sequence (DNA): TGCGCCAGCAGCTTAGGGGTAGCGGGAGAGGATACGCACTTC.

The chain recombines TRBV19 with TRBJ2-1; tentatively, D is TRBD2 (5 bases). The CDR3 is made up of 17 amino acids. Trimming removed 3 bases from V and 3 bases from J, with 18 bases in between. The germline gives CDR1 LNHDA, CDR2 SQIVND (reference sequence). This chain's CDR3 is CASSIPRRGSNYNEQFF. For the CDR3, the DNA is TGTGCCAGTAGTATTCCAAGACGGGGTAGCAACTACAATGAGCAGTTCTTC. Variable domain in full (rest from reference TRBV19 and TRBJ2-1): DGGITQSPKYLFRKEGQNVTLSCEQNLNHDAMYWYRQDPGQGLRLIYYSQIVNDFQKGDIAEGYSVSREKKESFPLTVTSAQKNPTAFYLCASSIPRRGSNYNEQFFGPGTRLTVL.